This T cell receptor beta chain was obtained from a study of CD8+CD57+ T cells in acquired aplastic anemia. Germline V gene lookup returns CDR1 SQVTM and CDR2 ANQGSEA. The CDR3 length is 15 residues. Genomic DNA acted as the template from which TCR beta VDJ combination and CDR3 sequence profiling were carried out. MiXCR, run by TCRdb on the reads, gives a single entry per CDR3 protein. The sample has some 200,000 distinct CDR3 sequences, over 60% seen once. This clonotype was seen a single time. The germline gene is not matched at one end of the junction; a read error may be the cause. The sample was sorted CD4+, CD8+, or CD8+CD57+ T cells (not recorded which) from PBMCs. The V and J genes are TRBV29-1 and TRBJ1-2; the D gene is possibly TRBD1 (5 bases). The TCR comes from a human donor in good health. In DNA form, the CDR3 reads TGCAGCGTTGAAGGGTGGGGCAGGGCTAACTATGGCTGCACCTTC. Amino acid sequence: CSVEGWGRANYGCTF.